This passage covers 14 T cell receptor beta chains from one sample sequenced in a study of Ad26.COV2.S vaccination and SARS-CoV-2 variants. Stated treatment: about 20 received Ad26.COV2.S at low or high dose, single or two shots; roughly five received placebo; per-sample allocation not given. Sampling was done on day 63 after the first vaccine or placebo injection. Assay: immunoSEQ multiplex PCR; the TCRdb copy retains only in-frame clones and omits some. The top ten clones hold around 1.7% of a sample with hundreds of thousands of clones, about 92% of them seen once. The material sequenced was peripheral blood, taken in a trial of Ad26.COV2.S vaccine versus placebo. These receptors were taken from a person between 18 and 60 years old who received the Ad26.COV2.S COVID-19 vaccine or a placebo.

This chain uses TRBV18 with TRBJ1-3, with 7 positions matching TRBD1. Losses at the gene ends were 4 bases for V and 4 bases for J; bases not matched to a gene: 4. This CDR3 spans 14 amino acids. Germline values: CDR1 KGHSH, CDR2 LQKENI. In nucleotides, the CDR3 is TGTGCCAGCTCACAGGGACAGAGCGGAAACACCATATATTTT. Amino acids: CASSQGQSGNTIYF.

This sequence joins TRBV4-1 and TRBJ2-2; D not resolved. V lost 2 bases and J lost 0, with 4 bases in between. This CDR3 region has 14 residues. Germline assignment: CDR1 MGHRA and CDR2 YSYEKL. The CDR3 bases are TGCGCCAGCAGCCAAACAACGAACACCGGGGAGCTGTTTTTT. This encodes CASSQTTNTGELFF.

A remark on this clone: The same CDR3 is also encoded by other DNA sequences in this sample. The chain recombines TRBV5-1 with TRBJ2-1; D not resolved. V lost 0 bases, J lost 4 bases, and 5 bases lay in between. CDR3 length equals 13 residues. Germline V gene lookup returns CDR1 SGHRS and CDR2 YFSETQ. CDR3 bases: TGCGCCAGCAGCTTGGCCGTTTACAATGAGCAGTTCTTC. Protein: CASSLAVYNEQFF.

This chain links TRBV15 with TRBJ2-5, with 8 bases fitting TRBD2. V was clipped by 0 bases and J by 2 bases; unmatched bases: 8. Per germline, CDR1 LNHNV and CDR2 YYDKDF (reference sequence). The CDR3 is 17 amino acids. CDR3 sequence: CATSRDPLAGKQETQYF. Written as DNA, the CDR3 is TGTGCCACCAGCAGAGATCCGTTAGCGGGGAAGCAAGAGACCCAGTACTTC.

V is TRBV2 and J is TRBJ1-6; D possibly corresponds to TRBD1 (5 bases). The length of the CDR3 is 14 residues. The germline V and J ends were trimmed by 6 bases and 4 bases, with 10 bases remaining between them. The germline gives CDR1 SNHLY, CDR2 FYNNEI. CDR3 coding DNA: TGTGCCAGCAGAGCGGACACTTATAATTCACCCCTCCACTTT. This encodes CASRADTYNSPLHF.

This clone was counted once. The CDR3 protein is CASSTIYEQYF. The CDR3 region has the DNA TGTGCCAGCAGTACCATCTACGAGCAGTACTTC. The chain uses TRBV27 and TRBJ2-7; unclear D gene. Germline V gene sequence: CDR1 MNHEY, CDR2 SMNVEV (reference sequence). This CDR3 spans 11 amino acids. Deletions cut 5 bases from V and 3 bases from J, with 5 bases between.

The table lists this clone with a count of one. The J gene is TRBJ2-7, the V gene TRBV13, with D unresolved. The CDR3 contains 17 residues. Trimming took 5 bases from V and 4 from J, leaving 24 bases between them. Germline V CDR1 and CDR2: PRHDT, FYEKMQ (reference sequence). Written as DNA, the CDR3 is TGTGCCAGCAGCCACCAATCCGACGGCCCTATAAGGTACGAGCAGTACTTC. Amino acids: CASSHQSDGPIRYEQYF.

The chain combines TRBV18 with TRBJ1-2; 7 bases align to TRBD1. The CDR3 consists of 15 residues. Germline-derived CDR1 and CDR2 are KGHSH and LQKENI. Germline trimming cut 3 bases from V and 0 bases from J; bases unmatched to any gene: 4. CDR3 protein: CASSPSTGTNYGYTF. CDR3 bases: TGTGCCAGCTCACCCTCGACAGGGACTAACTATGGCTACACCTTC.

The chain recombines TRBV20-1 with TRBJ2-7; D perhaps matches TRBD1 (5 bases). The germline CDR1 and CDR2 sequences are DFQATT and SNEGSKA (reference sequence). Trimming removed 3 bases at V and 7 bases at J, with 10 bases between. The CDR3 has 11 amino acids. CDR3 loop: CSASSQGEQYF. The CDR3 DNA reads TGCAGTGCTAGTTCCCAGGGAGAGCAGTACTTC.

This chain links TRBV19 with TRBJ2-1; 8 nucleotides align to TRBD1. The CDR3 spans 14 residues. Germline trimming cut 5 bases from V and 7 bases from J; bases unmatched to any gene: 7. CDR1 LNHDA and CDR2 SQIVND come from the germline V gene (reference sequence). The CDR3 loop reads CASSGQGAWNEQFF. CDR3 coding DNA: TGTGCCAGTAGTGGGCAGGGGGCTTGGAATGAGCAGTTCTTC.

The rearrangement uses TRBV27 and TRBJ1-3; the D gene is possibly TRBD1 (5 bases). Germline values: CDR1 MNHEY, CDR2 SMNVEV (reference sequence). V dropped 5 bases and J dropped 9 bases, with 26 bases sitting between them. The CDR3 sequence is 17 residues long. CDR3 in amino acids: CASSPNGPNAAGGTIYF. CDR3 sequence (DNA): TGTGCCAGCAGTCCTAATGGGCCGAACGCGGCTGGGGGCACCATATATTTT.

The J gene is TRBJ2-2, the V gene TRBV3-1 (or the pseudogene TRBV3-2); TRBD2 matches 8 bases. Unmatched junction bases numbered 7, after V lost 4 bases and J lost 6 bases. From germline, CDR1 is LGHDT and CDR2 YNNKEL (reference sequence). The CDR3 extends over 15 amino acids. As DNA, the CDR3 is TGTGCCAGCAGCCGGAGACTAGCGATATCCGGGGAGCTGTTTTTT. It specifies CASSRRLAISGELFF.

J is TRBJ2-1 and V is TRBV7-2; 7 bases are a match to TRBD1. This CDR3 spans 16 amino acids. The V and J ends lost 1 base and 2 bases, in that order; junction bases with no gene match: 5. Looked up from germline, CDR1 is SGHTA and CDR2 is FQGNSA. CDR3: CASSLDSTGTYNEQFF. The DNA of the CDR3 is TGTGCCAGCAGCTTAGATTCGACAGGGACCTACAATGAGCAGTTCTTC.

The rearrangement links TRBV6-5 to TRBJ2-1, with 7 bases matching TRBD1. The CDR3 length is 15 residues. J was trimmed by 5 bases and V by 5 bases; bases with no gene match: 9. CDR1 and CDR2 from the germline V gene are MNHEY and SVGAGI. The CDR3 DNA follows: TGTGCCAGCAGTCAGGGACAGCGCCTCGACAATGAGCAGTTCTTC. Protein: CASSQGQRLDNEQFF.